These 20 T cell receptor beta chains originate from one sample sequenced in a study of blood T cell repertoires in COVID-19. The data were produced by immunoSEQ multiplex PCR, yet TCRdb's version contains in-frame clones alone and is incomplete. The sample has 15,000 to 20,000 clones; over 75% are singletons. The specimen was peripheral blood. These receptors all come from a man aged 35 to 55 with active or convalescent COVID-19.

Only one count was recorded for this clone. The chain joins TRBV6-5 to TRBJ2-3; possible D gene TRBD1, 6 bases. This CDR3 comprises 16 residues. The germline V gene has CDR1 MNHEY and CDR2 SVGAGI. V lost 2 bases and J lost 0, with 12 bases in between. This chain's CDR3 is CASSYTQGRSTDTQYF. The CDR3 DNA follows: TGTGCCAGCAGTTACACACAGGGTCGCAGCACAGATACGCAGTATTTT.

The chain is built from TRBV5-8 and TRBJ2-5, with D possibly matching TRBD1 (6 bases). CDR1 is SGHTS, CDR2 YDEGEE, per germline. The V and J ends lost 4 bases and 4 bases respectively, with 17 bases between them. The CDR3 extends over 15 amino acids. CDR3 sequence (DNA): TGTGCCAGCAGCCCGGACCTACAGGGTCGAGAGACCCAGTACTTC. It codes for CASSPDLQGRETQYF.

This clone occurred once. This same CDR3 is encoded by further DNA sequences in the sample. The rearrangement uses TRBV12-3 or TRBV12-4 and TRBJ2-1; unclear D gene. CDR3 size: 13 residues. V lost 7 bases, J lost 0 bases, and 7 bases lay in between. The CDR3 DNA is TGTGCCAGCACCCTAAGCTCCTACAATGAGCAGTTCTTC. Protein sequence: CASTLSSYNEQFF.

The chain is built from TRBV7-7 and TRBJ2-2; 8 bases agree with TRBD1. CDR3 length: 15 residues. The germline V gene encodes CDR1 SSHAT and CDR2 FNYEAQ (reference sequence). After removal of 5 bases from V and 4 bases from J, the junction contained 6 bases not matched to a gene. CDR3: CASSRDRISTGELFF. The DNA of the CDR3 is TGTGCCAGCAGCCGGGACAGGATTAGCACCGGGGAGCTGTTTTTT.

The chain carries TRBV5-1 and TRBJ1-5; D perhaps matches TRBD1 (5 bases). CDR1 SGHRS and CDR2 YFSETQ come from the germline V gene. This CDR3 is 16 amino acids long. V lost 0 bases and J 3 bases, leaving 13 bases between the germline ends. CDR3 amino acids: CASSLGDSGVNQPQHF. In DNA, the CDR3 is TGCGCCAGCAGCTTGGGGGACTCGGGGGTCAATCAGCCCCAGCATTTT.

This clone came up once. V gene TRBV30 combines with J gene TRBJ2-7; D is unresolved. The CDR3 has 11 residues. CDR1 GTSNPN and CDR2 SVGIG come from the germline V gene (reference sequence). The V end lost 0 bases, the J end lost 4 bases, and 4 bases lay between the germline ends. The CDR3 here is CAWSVTYEQYF. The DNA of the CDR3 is TGTGCCTGGAGTGTAACTTACGAGCAGTACTTC.

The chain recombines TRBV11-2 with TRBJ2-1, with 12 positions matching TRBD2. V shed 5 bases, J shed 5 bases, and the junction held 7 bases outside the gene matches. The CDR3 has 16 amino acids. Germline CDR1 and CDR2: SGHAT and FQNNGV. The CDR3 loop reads CASSVRLAGAHNEQFF. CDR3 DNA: TGTGCCAGCAGCGTAAGACTAGCGGGGGCTCACAATGAGCAGTTCTTC.

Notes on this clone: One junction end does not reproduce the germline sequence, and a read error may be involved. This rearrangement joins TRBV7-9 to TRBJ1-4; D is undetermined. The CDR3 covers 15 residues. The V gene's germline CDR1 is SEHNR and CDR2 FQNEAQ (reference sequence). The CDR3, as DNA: TGTGCCAGCAGCTTAGAGCGTTCAACGAATGAAAAACTGTTTTTT. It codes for CASSLERSTNEKLFF.

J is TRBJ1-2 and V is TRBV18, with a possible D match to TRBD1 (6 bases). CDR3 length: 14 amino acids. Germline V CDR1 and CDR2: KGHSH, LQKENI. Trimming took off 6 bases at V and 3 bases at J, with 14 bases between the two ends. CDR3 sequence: CASSEQGNDYGYTF. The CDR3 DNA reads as TGTGCCAGCTCCGAGCAGGGGAATGACTATGGCTACACCTTC.

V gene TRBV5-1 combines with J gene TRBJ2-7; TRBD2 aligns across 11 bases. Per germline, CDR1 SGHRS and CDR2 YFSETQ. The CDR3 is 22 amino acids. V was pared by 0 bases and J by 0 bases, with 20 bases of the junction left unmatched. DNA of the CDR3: TGCGCCAGCAGCTTGGCCTTAAGATCGGGCAGCGCTAGCGGGGGGAACTCCTACGAGCAGTACTTC. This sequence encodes CASSLALRSGSASGGNSYEQYF. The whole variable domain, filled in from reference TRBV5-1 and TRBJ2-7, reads KAGVTQTPRYLIKTRGQQVTLSCSPISGHRSVSWYQQTPGQGLQFLFEYFSETQRNKGNFPGRFSGRQFSNSRSEMNVSTLELGDSALYLCASSLALRSGSASGGNSYEQYFGPGTRLTVT.

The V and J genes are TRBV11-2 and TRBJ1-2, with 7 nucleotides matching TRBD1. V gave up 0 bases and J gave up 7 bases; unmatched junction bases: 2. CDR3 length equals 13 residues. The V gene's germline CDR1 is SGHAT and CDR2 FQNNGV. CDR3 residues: CASSLERGLGYTF. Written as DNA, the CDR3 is TGTGCCAGCAGCTTAGAAAGGGGGCTTGGCTACACCTTC.

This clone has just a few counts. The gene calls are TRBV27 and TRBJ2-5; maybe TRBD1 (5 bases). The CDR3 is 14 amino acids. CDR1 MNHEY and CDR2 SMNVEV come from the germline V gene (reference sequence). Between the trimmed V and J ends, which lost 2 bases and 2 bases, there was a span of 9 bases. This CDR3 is CASSLRGPQETQYF. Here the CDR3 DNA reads TGTGCCAGCAGTTTAAGGGGCCCACAAGAGACCCAGTACTTC.

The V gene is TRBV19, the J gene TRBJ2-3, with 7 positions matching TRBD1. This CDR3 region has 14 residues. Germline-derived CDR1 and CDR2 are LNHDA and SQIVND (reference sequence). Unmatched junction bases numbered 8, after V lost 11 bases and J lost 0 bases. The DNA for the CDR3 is TGTGCCTCGGCCGGGACAGCTAGCACAGATACGCAGTATTTT. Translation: CASAGTASTDTQYF.

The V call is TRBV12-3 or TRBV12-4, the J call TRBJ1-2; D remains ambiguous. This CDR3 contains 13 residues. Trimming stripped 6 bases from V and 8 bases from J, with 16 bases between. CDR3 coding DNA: TGTGCCAGCAGCCTAACGGGAAGAGAGGGCTACACCTTC. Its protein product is CASSLTGREGYTF.

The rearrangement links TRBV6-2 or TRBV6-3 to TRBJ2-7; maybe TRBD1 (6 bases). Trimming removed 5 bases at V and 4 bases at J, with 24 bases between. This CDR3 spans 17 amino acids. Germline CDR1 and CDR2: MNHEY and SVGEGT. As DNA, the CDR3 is TGTGCCAGCAGTCGTGCGACCCGACAGGCTGAGGGATACGAGCAGTACTTC. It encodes CASSRATRQAEGYEQYF.

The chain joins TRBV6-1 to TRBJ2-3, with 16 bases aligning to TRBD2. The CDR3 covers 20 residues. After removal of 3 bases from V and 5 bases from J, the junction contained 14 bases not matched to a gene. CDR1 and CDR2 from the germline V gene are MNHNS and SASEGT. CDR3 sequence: CASSDVLPGTSGGAQDTQYF. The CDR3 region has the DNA TGTGCCAGCAGTGATGTCCTTCCCGGGACTAGCGGGGGGGCCCAAGATACGCAGTATTTT.

The CDR3 coding sequence is TGTGCCAGCAGCTCGGGGGACGGCTATGGCTACACCTTC. As protein: CASSSGDGYGYTF. The chain is built from TRBV7-2 and TRBJ1-2; a weak D match, TRBD1 (5 bases). This CDR3 spans 13 amino acids. Germline-derived CDR1 and CDR2 are SGHTA and FQGNSA. With 4 bases removed from V and 4 bases from J, the gap between germline ends came to 10 bases. The full variable domain, with the rest looked up from reference TRBV7-2 and TRBJ1-2, is GAGVSQSPSNKVTEKGKDVELRCDPISGHTALYWYRQSLGQGLEFLIYFQGNSAPDKSGLPSDRFSAERTGGSVSTLTIQRTQQEDSAVYLCASSSGDGYGYTFGSGTRLTVV.

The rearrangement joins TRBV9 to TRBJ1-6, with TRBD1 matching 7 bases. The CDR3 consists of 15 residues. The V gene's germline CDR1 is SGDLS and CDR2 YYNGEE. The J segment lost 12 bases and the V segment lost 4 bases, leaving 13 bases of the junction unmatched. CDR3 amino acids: CASSPRGTVEIPLHF. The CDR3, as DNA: TGTGCCAGCAGCCCAAGAGGGACAGTTGAAATACCCCTCCACTTT.

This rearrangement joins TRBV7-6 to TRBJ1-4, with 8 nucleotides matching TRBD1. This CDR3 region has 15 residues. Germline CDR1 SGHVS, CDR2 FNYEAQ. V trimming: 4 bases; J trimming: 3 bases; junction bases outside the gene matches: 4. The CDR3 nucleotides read TGTGCCAGCAGCTCGCAGGGGGCGCCTAATGAAAAACTGTTTTTT. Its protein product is CASSSQGAPNEKLFF.

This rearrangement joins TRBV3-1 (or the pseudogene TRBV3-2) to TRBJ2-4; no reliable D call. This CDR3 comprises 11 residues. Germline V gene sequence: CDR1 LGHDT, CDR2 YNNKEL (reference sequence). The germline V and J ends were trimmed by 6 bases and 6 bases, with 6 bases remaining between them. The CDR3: CASSNRNIQYF. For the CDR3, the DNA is TGTGCCAGCAGTAATAGAAACATTCAGTACTTC.